A single sample is the source of the 23 T cell receptor beta chains below, sequenced in a study of T cells in women clearing cervical HPV infection. Measured with immunoSEQ multiplex PCR; TCRdb has only the in-frame clones, and not every one. The sample spans approximately 37,000 clones; the ten largest clones claim 6.8%. The sample was blood buffy coat. These receptors all stem from a woman between 18 and 70 years old with a cervical HPV16 infection that either progressed to CIN3+ or cleared (not recorded which).

Regarding this clone: The CDR3 end falls 3 residues outside the read, so it is completed with the germline J gene. Within the sample, other DNA sequences also encode this same CDR3. V is TRBV11-3 and J is TRBJ2-7; TRBD1 is a possible D gene (6 bases). The V gene lost 3 bases and the J gene lost 2 bases, with 8 bases spanning the gap. In germline, CDR1 is SGHNT, CDR2 YENEEA. The CDR3 has 13 residues. Here the CDR3 reads CASSLDSTYEQYF. The covered CDR3 bases are TGTGCCAGCAGCTTGGACAGTACCTACGAG.

In regard to this clone: The read finishes 3 residues shy of the CDR3 end, and the germline J gene is used to complete it. The chain recombines TRBV7-7 with TRBJ2-3, with 8 bases that match TRBD1. The CDR3 sequence is 14 residues long. The V gene's germline CDR1 is SSHAT and CDR2 FNYEAQ (reference sequence). The CDR3 sequence: CASSFAGTGETQYF. CDR3 bases read: TGTGCCAGCAGCTTCGCTGGGACAGGAGAGACG.

As for this clone: The sequenced fragment ends 3 residues before the CDR3 boundary, so the rest is inferred from the germline J gene. The J gene is TRBJ1-3, the V gene TRBV5-5; D may be TRBD1 (5 bases). The CDR3 covers 13 residues. Trimming took 4 bases from V and 8 from J, leaving 13 bases between them. The germline CDR1 and CDR2 sequences are SGHKS and YYEKEE (reference sequence). The CDR3 spells CASSPGDWDTIYF. CDR3 bases read: TGTGCCAGCAGCCCGGGGGACTGGGACACC.

A remark on this clone: The read terminates 3 residues before the CDR3 end, so the remaining end is supplied by the germline J gene. The rearrangement links TRBV10-3 to TRBJ2-7; 8 bases are a match to TRBD2. The CDR3 is 14 amino acids. The ends lost 9 bases at V and 3 bases at J; junction bases unmatched: 10. The germline CDR1 and CDR2 sequences are ENHRY and SYGVKD. The CDR3 region is CAISTGTRGYEQYF. The part of the CDR3 DNA that was read is TGTGCCATTTCGACCGGGACTAGGGGCTACGAG.

Worth noting for this clone: The sequence runs out 3 residues before the end of the CDR3; the remainder is reconstructed from the germline J gene. Within the sample, other DNA sequences also encode this same CDR3. This chain connects TRBV20-1 to TRBJ1-3; D is possibly TRBD1 (5 bases). The CDR3 extends over 13 amino acids. The germline gives CDR1 DFQATT, CDR2 SNEGSKA (reference sequence). This CDR3 reads CSARTTGGETIYF. CDR3 bases read: TGCAGTGCTAGAACCACCGGGGGGGAAACC.

CDR3 DNA, as far as it was read: TGTGCCAGCAGCTTGGGAGACAGGGAGCACGAGACC. Its protein is CASSLGDREHET. The entire CDR3 reads CASSLGDREHETQYF. This chain connects TRBV5-5 to TRBJ2-5; 7 bases align to TRBD1. The read ends 3 residues early relative to the CDR3; the germline J gene fills the gap. CDR1 is SGHKS, CDR2 YYEKEE, per germline (reference sequence). The length of the CDR3 is 15 residues. V trimming: 0 bases; J trimming: 5 bases; junction bases outside the gene matches: 7.

Points on this clone: The read terminates 3 residues before the CDR3 end, so the remaining end is supplied by the germline J gene. V and J are TRBV5-1 and TRBJ2-1; D gene unclear. The ends were cut back, 4 bases at V and 4 bases at J, with 9 bases in the middle. Germline V gene data show CDR1 as SGHRS and CDR2 as YFSETQ. The CDR3 spans 13 residues. CDR3 residues: CASSKGEYNEQFF. CDR3 bases read: TGCGCCAGCAGCAAAGGTGAATACAATGAG.

A note on this clone: The read ends 3 residues before the CDR3 terminus; that terminus is restored from the germline J gene. The chain combines TRBV19 with TRBJ2-2; D ambiguous. This CDR3 contains 13 residues. Germline V gives CDR1 LNHDA, CDR2 SQIVND (reference sequence). The CDR3 loop is CASSIGARSPLFF. The DNA read from the CDR3 is TGTGCCAGTAGTATAGGAGCACGTTCACCG.

Notes on this clone: The read comes to an end 3 residues before the CDR3 does, leaving the germline J gene to fill in the end. The V and J genes are TRBV10-3 and TRBJ2-3, with 8 bases aligning to TRBD2. The trim removed 3 bases at V and 4 bases at J, leaving 6 bases unmatched. This CDR3 comprises 15 residues. Germline lookup yields CDR1 ENHRY and CDR2 SYGVKD. The DNA read from the CDR3 is TGTGCCATCAGTGAACAGCGGGAGTCTCCAGATACG. Its protein product is CAISEQRESPDT. The whole CDR3 region reads CAISEQRESPDTQYF.

For this clone: The read comes to an end 3 residues before the CDR3 does, leaving the germline J gene to fill in the end. The genes are TRBV20-1 and TRBJ1-2; no definite D call. The CDR3 runs 14 residues. V was pared by 2 bases and J by 4 bases, with 14 bases between. Germline V lookup: CDR1 DFQATT, CDR2 SNEGSKA (reference sequence). The CDR3: CSARTSGWGYGYTF. CDR3 bases read: TGCAGTGCTAGAACCTCGGGGTGGGGCTATGGC.

As to this clone: The CDR3 end is not reached by the read, which stops 3 residues before it; the germline J gene fills it in. The chain couples TRBV20-1 to TRBJ2-7; D ambiguous. Germline V CDR1 and CDR2: DFQATT, SNEGSKA (reference sequence). With 1 base removed from V and 1 base from J, the gap between germline ends came to 8 bases. There are 13 residues in the CDR3. The CDR3 bases that were read are TGCAGTGCTAGAGTAGAGTCTTCCTACGAG. Translating it yields CSARVESSYE. The CDR3 in its entirety is CSARVESSYEQYF.

For this clone: The read halts 3 residues ahead of the CDR3 end, with the missing end drawn from the germline J gene. The chain employs TRBV13 and TRBJ1-1, with 8 bases aligning to TRBD1. Per the germline V gene, CDR1 is PRHDT and CDR2 is FYEKMQ (reference sequence). The CDR3 has 13 residues. The CDR3 protein is CASSLGLRQGAFF. The sequenced part of the CDR3 DNA is TGTGCCAGCAGCTTAGGCCTTCGACAGGGG.

About this clone: The read ends 3 residues shy of where the CDR3 ends; the end is completed using the germline J gene. The genes are TRBV7-2 and TRBJ2-5; a weak D match, TRBD2 (5 bases). V gave up 5 bases and J gave up 5 bases, with 18 bases separating them. Germline lookup yields CDR1 SGHTA and CDR2 FQGNSA. This CDR3 has 15 amino acids. CDR3 sequence reads: CASSRPRSSGETQYF. The DNA read from the CDR3 is TGTGCCAGCAGCAGGCCCCGGTCTTCGGGGGAGACC. Combining the CDR3 with reference TRBV7-2 and TRBJ2-5 gives the whole variable domain GAGVSQSPSNKVTEKGKDVELRCDPISGHTALYWYRQSLGQGLEFLIYFQGNSAPDKSGLPSDRFSAERTGGSVSTLTIQRTQQEDSAVYLCASSRPRSSGETQYFGPGTRLLVL.

Concerning this clone: The sequenced fragment ends 3 residues before the CDR3 boundary, so the rest is inferred from the germline J gene. The genes are TRBV11-3 and TRBJ2-1; D gene unclear. The CDR3 has 15 residues. Germline lookup yields CDR1 SGHNT and CDR2 YENEEA. V lost 3 bases and J 8 bases, leaving 17 bases between the germline ends. The CDR3 is CASSLGQFSVDEQFF. CDR3 DNA, as far as it was read: TGTGCCAGCAGCTTGGGCCAGTTCTCGGTCGATGAG.

With respect to this clone: The CDR3 extends 3 residues past the end of the read, so its final part is completed from the germline J gene. The chain joins TRBV5-6 to TRBJ1-2, with a tentative D call TRBD1 (5 bases). The V gene lost 0 bases and the J gene lost 3 bases, with 9 bases spanning the gap. The CDR3 extends over 14 amino acids. CDR1 SGHDT and CDR2 YYEEEE come from the germline V gene. CDR3: CASSLAGGDYGYTF. Partial CDR3 DNA: TGTGCCAGCAGCTTGGCGGGAGGGGACTATGGC.

The CDR3 spells CASSLGQTQPQYF. The covered CDR3 bases are TGTGCCAGCAGCTTGGGACAGACCCAGCCG. The chain carries TRBV5-6 and TRBJ2-3; tentative D call: TRBD1 (5 bases). The read terminates 3 residues ahead of where the CDR3 ends, so the germline J gene completes it. CDR1 SGHDT and CDR2 YYEEEE come from the germline V gene. This CDR3 region has 13 residues.

Comments on this clone: The observed sequence ends 3 residues before the CDR3 terminus, with the missing tail filled in from the germline J gene. This chain connects TRBV6-8 to TRBJ1-1; D is unresolved. This CDR3 contains 17 residues. The V and J ends lost 4 bases and 4 bases respectively, with 22 bases between them. Germline V gene lookup returns CDR1 MNHGY and CDR2 SAAAGT. The CDR3 reads CASSSDRVPPRGTEAFF. The sequenced CDR3 bases are TGTGCCAGCAGTTCCGACCGGGTCCCTCCTCGGGGCACTGAA.

As to this clone: The read falls 3 residues short of the CDR3 end, and the missing part is taken from the germline J gene. The V call is TRBV28, the J call TRBJ2-7; TRBD2 aligns across 14 bases. J gave up 5 bases and V 7 bases, and 10 bases lay outside the gene matches. This CDR3 has 16 residues. CDR1 is MDHEN, CDR2 SYDVKM, per germline. CDR3 bases read: TGTGCCAGCACCTCCCTGACTAGCGGGAGGGTCAACGAG. Its protein is CASTSLTSGRVNE. The whole CDR3 protein is CASTSLTSGRVNEQYF.

As to this clone: The read ends 3 residues shy of where the CDR3 ends; the end is completed using the germline J gene. The V and J genes are TRBV29-1 and TRBJ2-2, with D possibly matching TRBD1 (5 bases). Germline values: CDR1 SQVTM, CDR2 ANQGSEA. This CDR3 is built from 11 residues. V was cut by 1 base and J by 8 bases, with 5 bases left in between. CDR3 DNA (partial): TGCAGCGTTGAAGGACAGGGGGAG. Protein sequence: CSVEGQGE. The full CDR3 sequence reads CSVEGQGELFF.

Of note for this clone: The sequence runs out 3 residues before the end of the CDR3; the remainder is reconstructed from the germline J gene. The chain has TRBV7-6 and TRBJ2-3; D perhaps matches TRBD1 (6 bases). Germline V lookup: CDR1 SGHVS, CDR2 FNYEAQ. CDR3 length: 15 amino acids. The CDR3: CASSDLRGQWSAQYF. Partial CDR3 DNA: TGTGCCAGCAGCGATCTTAGGGGACAATGGAGCGCG.

Concerning this clone: With the read ending 3 residues before the CDR3 end, the germline J gene is used to fill in that end. The rearrangement links TRBV28 to TRBJ1-5, with 9 bases fitting TRBD1. The CDR3 is 16 amino acids. CDR1 and CDR2 (germline): MDHEN, SYDVKM. V gave up 5 bases and J gave up 2 bases; unmatched junction bases: 7. The sequenced CDR3 bases are TGTGCCAGCAGTCCCCAACAGGGGGCTGGCAATCAGCCC. Protein: CASSPQQGAGNQP. The whole CDR3 protein reads CASSPQQGAGNQPQHF.

Worth noting for this clone: With the read ending 3 residues before the CDR3 end, the germline J gene is used to fill in that end. The chain has TRBV6-1 and TRBJ1-4; D is uncertain. The CDR3 is 12 amino acids. Per the germline V gene, CDR1 is MNHNS and CDR2 is SASEGT. V was pared by 2 bases and J by 8 bases, with 6 bases between. The CDR3 loop is CASSEIGEKLFF. Incomplete CDR3 DNA: TGTGCCAGCAGTGAAATCGGGGAAAAA.

Remarks on this clone: The sequenced fragment ends 3 residues before the CDR3 boundary, so the rest is inferred from the germline J gene. This rearrangement joins TRBV7-3 to TRBJ2-1; D gene unclear. Looked up from germline, CDR1 is SGHTA and CDR2 is FQGTGA. The V end lost 1 base, the J end lost 8 bases, and 18 bases lay between the germline ends. CDR3 length: 16 amino acids. The CDR3 loop reads CASSLIRTTLEHEQFF. The sequenced part of the CDR3 DNA is TGTGCCAGCAGCTTAATTCGAACTACCTTAGAGCATGAG.